Listed below are T cell receptor beta chains from one sample, sequenced in a study of T cell changes during pregnancy in multiple sclerosis. The data were produced by immunoSEQ multiplex PCR, yet TCRdb's version contains in-frame clones alone and is incomplete. The table records 100,000 or so clones, roughly 90% of them present only once. Sequences were derived from peripheral blood, sampled after pregnancy. These receptors were collected from a female donor with multiple sclerosis, enrolled in a pregnancy study. Each CDR3 is given with its conserved first and last residue. D genes are given only for firm matches. The size field is filled for only some rows; it gives once, few, many or a size class.

clone_size	v_call	cdr3_length	j_call	d_call	cdr3_aa	cdr3_nt
NA	TRBV7-9	15	TRBJ2-5	TRBD1	CASSPRTGTWETQYF	TGTGCCAGCAGCCCCAGGACAGGGACCTGGGAGACCCAGTACTTC
NA	TRBV29-1	15	TRBJ2-5	TRBD1	CSVVRVRGLQETQYF	TGCAGCGTTGTGAGGGTCAGGGGGTTGCAAGAGACCCAGTACTTC
NA	TRBV7-9	17	TRBJ1-3	NA	CASSNEGIEEPGNTIYF	TGTGCCAGCAGCAATGAAGGAATAGAGGAACCTGGAAACACCATATATTTT
NA	TRBV28	14	TRBJ2-2	TRBD1	CASNPTGSTGELFF	TGTGCCAGCAATCCGACAGGGAGTACCGGGGAGCTGTTTTTT
NA	TRBV18	15	TRBJ2-5	NA	CASSQLHSGEETQYF	TGTGCCAGCTCACAACTTCATAGCGGAGAAGAGACCCAGTACTTC
NA	TRBV11-2	14	TRBJ2-5	NA	CASSSLRLEETQYF	TGTGCCAGCAGCTCCCTTAGGCTAGAAGAGACCCAGTACTTC
NA	TRBV6-5	13	TRBJ2-1	TRBD2	CASRRLADNEQFF	TGTGCCAGCAGAAGACTAGCGGACAATGAGCAGTTCTTC
once	TRBV18	16	TRBJ2-5	NA	CASSLQLALRQETQYF	TGTGCCAGCTCACTACAGCTGGCGCTCCGCCAAGAGACCCAGTACTTC
NA	TRBV7-8	15	TRBJ1-5	NA	CASSIIQGRDQPQHF	TGTGCCAGCAGCATTATACAGGGTAGGGATCAGCCCCAGCATTTT
NA	TRBV30	14	TRBJ2-2	NA	CAWSGQLEGGELFF	TGTGCCTGGAGTGGACAGCTGGAGGGGGGGGAGCTGTTTTTT
NA	TRBV6-1	15	TRBJ2-1	TRBD1	CASSEVNRGDDEQFF	TGTGCCAGCAGTGAAGTCAACAGGGGAGACGATGAGCAGTTCTTC
few	TRBV18	12	TRBJ2-1	NA	CASSPIAYEQFF	TGTGCCAGCTCACCAATAGCTTACGAGCAGTTCTTC
NA	TRBV6-1	16	TRBJ2-1	TRBD2	CASSGLTSGAYNEQFF	TGTGCCAGCAGTGGACTGACTAGCGGGGCCTACAATGAGCAGTTCTTC
NA	TRBV11-3	14	TRBJ2-3	NA	CASSFAGRTDTQYF	TGTGCCAGCAGCTTCGCGGGACGCACAGATACGCAGTATTTT
NA	TRBV7-8	14	TRBJ1-5	NA	CASSLRGSNQPQHF	TGTGCCAGCAGCTTACGGGGTAGCAATCAGCCCCAGCATTTT
NA	TRBV5-6	14	TRBJ1-5	NA	CASSSQGRFQPQHF	TGTGCCAGCAGCTCACAGGGACGATTTCAGCCCCAGCATTTT
NA	TRBV28	15	TRBJ1-6	NA	CASRTDSSYNSPLHF	TGTGCCAGCAGGACGGACAGCTCCTATAATTCACCCCTCCACTTT
NA	TRBV5-6	17	TRBJ2-3	TRBD2	CASSFSWGSGNTDTQYF	TGTGCCAGCAGCTTCTCTTGGGGTAGCGGGAACACAGATACGCAGTATTTT
NA	TRBV4-3	17	TRBJ2-3	TRBD2	CASSQELAGASTDTQYF	TGCGCCAGCAGCCAAGAACTAGCGGGGGCTAGCACAGATACGCAGTATTTT
NA	TRBV7-2	15	TRBJ1-5	TRBD1	CASSPTGGTKQPQHF	TGTGCCAGCAGCCCTACAGGGGGGACTAAACAGCCCCAGCATTTT
few	TRBV28	14	TRBJ1-2	TRBD1	CASSRQGIGYGYTF	TGTGCCAGCAGTAGACAGGGGATCGGCTATGGCTACACCTTC
NA	TRBV7-3	19	TRBJ1-5	TRBD1	CASSLFDHPRTGGNQPQHF	TGTGCCAGCAGCTTATTCGACCACCCCCGGACAGGGGGAAATCAGCCCCAGCATTTT
NA	TRBV30	13	TRBJ2-7	TRBD2	CAWRVAGGYEQYF	TGTGCCTGGAGGGTAGCGGGGGGCTACGAGCAGTACTTC
NA	TRBV4-1	15	TRBJ2-7	TRBD1	CASSQRTGGTYEQYF	TGCGCCAGCAGCCAGAGGACAGGAGGTACCTACGAGCAGTACTTC
once	TRBV28	12	TRBJ2-7	NA	CASSLFYYEQYF	TGTGCCAGCAGTTTGTTCTACTACGAGCAGTACTTC
once	TRBV27	18	TRBJ2-7	TRBD2	CASSLVRSSGIPHYEQYF	TGTGCCAGCAGTTTGGTGCGGTCTAGCGGGATACCTCACTACGAGCAGTACTTC
NA	TRBV15	14	TRBJ2-7	TRBD1	CATSRSRDRGEQYF	TGTGCCACCAGCAGATCCCGGGACAGGGGCGAGCAGTACTTC
NA	TRBV5-4	15	TRBJ2-1	TRBD1	CASSSPGQGLNEQFF	TGTGCCAGCAGCTCTCCGGGACAGGGGCTCAATGAGCAGTTCTTC
NA	TRBV6-6	15	TRBJ1-1	TRBD1	CASRRGQGENTEAFF	TGTGCCAGCAGAAGAGGACAGGGGGAAAACACTGAAGCTTTCTTT
NA	TRBV6-6	15	TRBJ2-1	TRBD2	CASSPGLAVYNEQFF	TGTGCCAGCAGCCCGGGACTAGCGGTCTACAATGAGCAGTTCTTC
NA	TRBV6-4	16	TRBJ2-2	TRBD2	CASSQTGLAGAGELFF	TGTGCCAGCAGCCAAACCGGACTAGCGGGTGCCGGGGAGCTGTTTTTT
NA	TRBV6-1	13	TRBJ1-5	NA	CASSEYGNQPQHF	TGTGCCAGCAGTGAGTATGGCAATCAGCCCCAGCATTTT
NA	TRBV28	16	TRBJ1-3	TRBD1	CASIPDRAPLGNTIYF	TGTGCCAGCATACCTGACAGGGCCCCTCTGGGAAACACCATATATTTT
NA	TRBV18	16	TRBJ1-1	NA	CASSPATRGANTEAFF	TGTGCCAGCTCACCCGCGACGCGGGGGGCGAACACTGAAGCTTTCTTT
NA	TRBV9	15	TRBJ2-1	TRBD1	CASSIPGTGGIEQFF	TGTGCCAGCAGCATCCCCGGGACAGGGGGGATTGAGCAGTTCTTC
NA	TRBV28	14	TRBJ1-4	NA	CASGQQGGDEKLFF	TGTGCCAGCGGGCAACAGGGTGGTGATGAAAAACTGTTTTTT
NA	TRBV11-3	14	TRBJ1-2	TRBD1	CASSLAQGADGYTF	TGTGCCAGCAGCTTAGCCCAGGGGGCTGATGGCTACACCTTC
NA	TRBV4-3	16	TRBJ2-1	TRBD1	CASSQVDRDPYNEQFF	TGCGCCAGCAGCCAAGTCGACAGGGACCCCTACAATGAGCAGTTCTTC
NA	TRBV15	14	TRBJ2-7	NA	CATSSNSGTYEQYF	TGTGCCACCAGCAGCAACAGCGGAACCTACGAGCAGTACTTC